A selection of T cell receptor beta chains follows, all from one sample in a study of OX40 agonist ivuxolimab in advanced cancers. Repertoires were generated with immunoSEQ multiplex PCR, while TCRdb's copy carries only in-frame clones and drops some. In the table there are more than 80,000 clones, around 84% of which are singletons. The sequences come from CD4+ or CD8+ T cells sorted from blood, collected in a trial of the OX40 agonist ivuxolimab. Receptors originate from an adult with an advanced solid tumor such as melanoma, head and neck, liver or kidney cancer. CDR3s include the opening cysteine and the closing phenylalanine or tryptophan. Fields, in order: J gene, D gene, clone size, V gene, CDR3 DNA, CDR3 protein. D genes are given only for firm matches. Rows may omit the clone size; those that give it use once, few, many or a size class.

>TRBJ1-2|TRBD1|NA|TRBV7-2
TGTGCCAGCAGCTCGACGACAGGGTCGTATAACTATGGCTACACCTTC
CASSSTTGSYNYGYTF
>TRBJ2-3|TRBD2|NA|TRBV30
TGTGCCTGGAGTCAACCTCTAGCGGGAGGAGACACAGATACGCAGTATTTT
CAWSQPLAGGDTDTQYF
>TRBJ2-7|TRBD1|NA|TRBV5-1
TGCGCCAGCAGCATTCGTGGGACAGGGCGGTACGAGCAGTACTTC
CASSIRGTGRYEQYF
>TRBJ2-5|TRBD1|NA|TRBV5-1
TGCGCCAGCAGCTTAACAGGGGGTTGGCAAGAGACCCAGTACTTC
CASSLTGGWQETQYF
>TRBJ1-2|NA|once|TRBV5-1
TGCGCCAGCAGCGCCCAAACTTACGGCTACACCTTC
CASSAQTYGYTF
>TRBJ1-3|NA|NA|TRBV7-9
TGTGCCAGCAGCTTAGCAGCGGGGAAGAACACCATATATTTT
CASSLAAGKNTIYF
>TRBJ2-3|TRBD2|NA|TRBV5-4
TGTGCCAGCAGCTCCCGACTAGCGTCCACAGATACGCAGTATTTT
CASSSRLASTDTQYF
>TRBJ2-5|TRBD2|NA|TRBV4-2
TGTGCCAGCAGCCAATCTGGCGGGAGTCGAGAGACCCAGTACTTC
CASSQSGGSRETQYF
>TRBJ2-2|TRBD2|NA|TRBV19
TGTGCCAGTAGTAGACTCGGGACTAGCGGGGTTATCGGGGAGCTGTTTTTT
CASSRLGTSGVIGELFF
>TRBJ1-5|NA|NA|TRBV21-1
TGTGCCAGCAGCAAAGGGAGGACAGGGAGCGAGGGCAATCAGCCCCAGCATTTT
CASSKGRTGSEGNQPQHF
>TRBJ2-7|TRBD1|NA|TRBV7-8
TGTGCCAGCAGCATACAGGGGGACTACGAGCAGTACTTC
CASSIQGDYEQYF
>TRBJ2-3|NA|NA|TRBV29-1
TGCAGCGTTGAAAAGATAGTCACAGATACGCAGTACTTT
CSVEKIVTDTQYF
>TRBJ2-7|NA|NA|TRBV19
TGTGCCAGTAGTACACCTGTTGGAGGGGCCCCCTACGAGCAGTACTTC
CASSTPVGGAPYEQYF
>TRBJ2-7|NA|NA|TRBV5-1
TGCGCCAGCAGCCTCATGACAGGCTCCTACGAGCAGTACTTC
CASSLMTGSYEQYF
>TRBJ2-7|NA|NA|TRBV5-1
TGCGCCAGCAGCGGAACGGACAGATCTGCGCAGTACTTC
CASSGTDRSAQYF
>TRBJ1-5|NA|few|TRBV18
TGTGCCAGCTCACGGGCGGGTTTTAGCAATCAGCCCCAGCATTTT
CASSRAGFSNQPQHF
>TRBJ2-7|TRBD2|NA|TRBV19
TGTGCCAGTAGTGACCCGGGACTAGCGGGGGGCTACGAGCAGTACTTC
CASSDPGLAGGYEQYF
>TRBJ1-2|TRBD1|NA|TRBV7-2
TGTGCCAGCAGCGCGGGACAGGGCTACGGCTACACCTTC
CASSAGQGYGYTF
>TRBJ2-2|TRBD1|NA|TRBV11-1
TGTGCCAGCAGCCCCACGACAGGGGCCGGGGAGCTGTTTTTT
CASSPTTGAGELFF
>TRBJ2-2|NA|NA|TRBV5-1
TGCGCCAGCAGCTTGGGGGGAACCGGGGAGCTGTTTTTT
CASSLGGTGELFF
>TRBJ2-7|TRBD1|NA|TRBV29-1
TGCAGCGTTGCAGGACAGGGGGCTCCCGAGCAGTACTTC
CSVAGQGAPEQYF
>TRBJ2-4|NA|NA|TRBV9
TGTGCCAGCAGCGTGGGCTTAACGGCGGAAAACATTCAGTACTTC
CASSVGLTAENIQYF
>TRBJ2-3|NA|NA|TRBV2
TGTGCCAGCACTGGTTCCGGGATCGATACGCAGTATTTT
CASTGSGIDTQYF
>TRBJ2-5|TRBD2|once|TRBV5-1
TGCGCCAGCAGCTCTGGGACTAGCGGGATACTAGAGACCCAGTACTTC
CASSSGTSGILETQYF
>TRBJ1-5|NA|NA|TRBV6-6
TGTGCCAGCAGTTACCGCAAGGGAAGTGATCAGCCCCAGCATTTT
CASSYRKGSDQPQHF
>TRBJ2-3|TRBD1|NA|TRBV5-1
TGCGCCAGCGGGGGACAGGGCACAGATACGCAGTATTTT
CASGGQGTDTQYF
>TRBJ1-3|NA|NA|TRBV15
TGTGCCACCAGCAGCCGCTCACAGGGAATTGGCTCTGGAAACACCATATATTTT
CATSSRSQGIGSGNTIYF
>TRBJ1-5|NA|NA|TRBV18
TGTGCCAGCTCACTAGGGGAGAGGAATCAGCCCCAGCATTTT
CASSLGERNQPQHF
>TRBJ2-7|NA|NA|TRBV6-6
TGTGCCAGCACTTTCGGGGGACTTGATTCCTACGAGCAGTACTTC
CASTFGGLDSYEQYF
>TRBJ1-1|TRBD1|NA|TRBV2
TGTGCCAGCAGTTGGGACAGCCCGAACACTGAAGCTTTCTTT
CASSWDSPNTEAFF
>TRBJ2-1|TRBD2|NA|TRBV19
TGTGCCAGTAGTTATAGCGGGGGGAAATACAATGAGCAGTTCTTC
CASSYSGGKYNEQFF
>TRBJ2-7|TRBD2|NA|TRBV11-2
TGTGCCAGCAGCTCGGGACTAGCGATCTACGAGCAGTACTTC
CASSSGLAIYEQYF
>TRBJ2-2|NA|NA|TRBV7-3
TGTGCCAGCAGCTCGAGACTGAACACCGGGGAGCTGTTTTTT
CASSSRLNTGELFF
>TRBJ1-2|NA|NA|TRBV21-1
TGTGCCAGCAGCTTACGGGACACACTCGAGGGCTACACCTTC
CASSLRDTLEGYTF
>TRBJ1-2|NA|NA|TRBV2
TGTGCCAGCAGTCTTACTCCTGACGTTAATGGCTACACCTTC
CASSLTPDVNGYTF
>TRBJ2-5|NA|NA|TRBV6-5
TGTGCCAGCAGTTACTCGAATTGGGGGCATGGCGAGACCCAGTACTTC
CASSYSNWGHGETQYF
>TRBJ1-2|NA|few|TRBV6-1
TGTGCCAGCAGTGGGAATGGCTACACCTTC
CASSGNGYTF
>TRBJ2-7|TRBD2|NA|TRBV6-5
TGTGCCAGCAGTTACTCACTAGCGGGTCTCTACGAGCAGTACTTC
CASSYSLAGLYEQYF
>TRBJ2-7|TRBD2|NA|TRBV11-2
TGTGCCAGCAGCCTAGCGGGAGTAATTGACGAGCAGTACTTC
CASSLAGVIDEQYF
>TRBJ2-5|NA|NA|TRBV5-6
TGTGCCAGCAGCCGTCAGGGGGGGGAGACCCAGTACTTC
CASSRQGGETQYF
>TRBJ2-7|TRBD2|NA|TRBV7-8
TGTGCCAGCAGCACTAGCGGGAATTCCAACTACGAGCAGTACTTC
CASSTSGNSNYEQYF
>TRBJ1-1|NA|NA|TRBV18
TGTGCCAGCTCACCACGCCCAGGGCACACTGAAGCTTTCTTT
CASSPRPGHTEAFF
>TRBJ2-1|TRBD1|NA|TRBV10-3
TGTGCCATCAGCGGCGGGACAGGGGTCAATGAGCAGTTCTTC
CAISGGTGVNEQFF
>TRBJ2-3|TRBD2|NA|TRBV9
TGTGCCAGCAGCGTTAGCGGGTTTGGCACAGATACGCAGTATTTT
CASSVSGFGTDTQYF
>TRBJ1-1|NA|NA|TRBV5-1
TGCGCCAGCAGCTCCGGGACGGCGAACACTGAAGCTTTCTTT
CASSSGTANTEAFF
>TRBJ2-3|NA|NA|TRBV7-8
TGTGCCAGCAGCTTAAGTGGCAGTGTTTTTCTAGATACGCAGTATTTT
CASSLSGSVFLDTQYF
>TRBJ2-7|TRBD1|NA|TRBV27
TGTGCCAGCAGTTTCCGGACAGGGGTAGGCTACGAGCAGTACTTC
CASSFRTGVGYEQYF
>TRBJ1-4|NA|NA|TRBV6-4
TGTGCCAGCAGTGATTCCGTTTCAACTAATGAAAAACTGTTTTTT
CASSDSVSTNEKLFF
>TRBJ1-2|NA|NA|TRBV6-5
TGTGCCAGCCTTGGACAACACTATGGCTACACCTTC
CASLGQHYGYTF
>TRBJ2-3|NA|NA|TRBV7-9
TGTGCCAGCAGCATCCAATTCGGCAAAGATACGCAGTATTTT
CASSIQFGKDTQYF
>TRBJ2-1|NA|NA|TRBV5-1
TGCGCCAGCAGCTTGGGCGTTCAAAACAATGAGCAGTTCTTC
CASSLGVQNNEQFF
>TRBJ2-1|TRBD2|NA|TRBV4-1
TGCGCCAGCAGCCCTAACACTCCTAGCGGGAGCTCCTACAATGAGCAGTTCTTC
CASSPNTPSGSSYNEQFF
>TRBJ1-3|NA|NA|TRBV6-5
TGTGCCTCAGGAGCGGGGACGTCCGGAAACACCATATATTTT
CASGAGTSGNTIYF
>TRBJ2-5|NA|NA|TRBV27
TGTGCCAGCAGTTTAAAGGGGCCCCAAGAGACCCAGTACTTC
CASSLKGPQETQYF
>TRBJ2-4|NA|NA|TRBV7-6
TGTGCCAGCAGCCCTAGTCACGGCTGGTACTTC
CASSPSHGWYF
>TRBJ2-1|NA|NA|TRBV7-3
TGTGCCAGCAGCTTAACCCCCTCCAATGAGCAGTTCTTC
CASSLTPSNEQFF
>TRBJ1-1|TRBD1|NA|TRBV10-2
TGCGCCAGCAGGCCGACAGGGTCCCCGAACACTGAAGCTTTCTTT
CASRPTGSPNTEAFF
>TRBJ2-6|NA|NA|TRBV30
TGTGCCTGGTCCGCATCTGGGGCCAACGTCCTGACTTTC
CAWSASGANVLTF
>TRBJ2-5|TRBD1|NA|TRBV27
TGTGCCAGCAGTTCGGGGACAGGGACCTTTCAAGAGACCCAGTACTTC
CASSSGTGTFQETQYF